The next 25 T cell receptor beta chains were all read from a single sample in a study of cytomegalovirus exposure and HLA in healthy donors. The PCR contained 60 Vbeta and 13 Jbeta primers. Data came from immunoSEQ multiplex PCR; TCRdb stores just in-frame clones and leaves some out. The sample has some 170,000 clones, roughly 82% seen once; the top ten hold roughly 10%. The specimen sequenced was PBMCs. The source of these receptors is a man aged 50 or older in good health and CMV-seropositive.

This sequence joins TRBV5-1 and TRBJ1-5; 9 bases map to TRBD1. Germline V CDR1 and CDR2: SGHRS, YFSETQ. The CDR3 contains 16 residues. V was clipped by 0 bases and J by 6 bases; unmatched bases: 7. The CDR3 DNA reads TGCGCCAGCAGCTTGGCCGGACAGGGGAGGGGTCAGCCCCAGCATTTT. It specifies CASSLAGQGRGQPQHF.

The V gene is TRBV6-1, the J gene TRBJ2-5; D perhaps matches TRBD2 (6 bases). The V and J ends lost 6 bases and 5 bases respectively, with 16 bases between them. The CDR3 spans 14 residues. Germline CDR1 is MNHNS and CDR2 is SASEGT. CDR3 region: CASRISGNMETQYF. In DNA, the CDR3 is TGTGCCAGCAGGATTAGCGGAAATATGGAGACCCAGTACTTC.

The chain employs TRBV5-4 and TRBJ1-2, with D unclear. V gave up 0 bases and J gave up 4 bases, with 7 bases separating them. The CDR3 length is 13 residues. CDR1 and CDR2 (germline): SGHNT, YYREEE (reference sequence). In DNA form, the CDR3 reads TGTGCCAGCAGCTTGGATCAGGCCTATGGCTACACCTTC. Amino acids: CASSLDQAYGYTF.

This chain joins TRBV6-5 and TRBJ2-7, with TRBD2 identical over 13 bases. Germline V gives CDR1 MNHEY, CDR2 SVGAGI. This CDR3 comprises 14 residues. Losses at the gene ends were 6 bases for V and 2 bases for J; bases not matched to a gene: 1. The CDR3 sequence is CASRGLAGTYEQYF. The CDR3 nucleotides read TGTGCCAGCAGGGGACTAGCGGGAACCTACGAGCAGTACTTC.

The chain uses TRBV7-9 and TRBJ2-2; 11 bases are a match to TRBD1. The V gene end was trimmed by 4 bases and the J gene end by 5 bases; junction bases not matched to a gene: 3. The germline CDR1 and CDR2 sequences are SEHNR and FQNEAQ (reference sequence). CDR3 length: 15 residues. The DNA of the CDR3 is TGTGCCAGCAGCTCCGGGACAGGGGGGACCGGGGAGCTGTTTTTT. Translated: CASSSGTGGTGELFF.

The rearrangement uses TRBV9 and TRBJ2-3, with 7 bases that match TRBD1. CDR1 SGDLS and CDR2 YYNGEE come from the germline V gene. Trimming cost V 2 bases and J 2 bases; bases outside gene matches: 8. CDR3 size: 16 residues. For the CDR3, the DNA is TGTGCCAGCAGCGTCGAAGGGGGCAGCTACACAGATACGCAGTATTTT. This translates into CASSVEGGSYTDTQYF.

V usage is TRBV7-7 and J usage is TRBJ2-2; 11 bases fit TRBD1. The CDR3 is made up of 15 amino acids. In germline, CDR1 is SSHAT, CDR2 FNYEAQ (reference sequence). This CDR3 is CASAPGQGVTGELFF. The CDR3, as DNA: TGTGCTAGCGCCCCGGGACAGGGGGTCACCGGGGAGCTGTTTTTT.

Here the CDR3 reads CASSFREGQDLAGELFF. The CDR3 DNA follows: TGTGCCAGCAGTTTTAGAGAAGGACAGGATCTTGCCGGGGAGCTGTTTTTT. This chain links TRBV28 with TRBJ2-2; TRBD1 agrees at 7 bases. The CDR3 has 17 amino acids. CDR1 and CDR2 (germline): MDHEN, SYDVKM. V lost 3 bases to trimming and J lost 6 bases; unmatched junction nucleotides: 13.

This clone was picked up a small number of times. V gene TRBV19 combines with J gene TRBJ1-1; the D gene is possibly TRBD1 (6 bases). V gave up 5 bases and J gave up 1 base, with 11 bases separating them. Germline V lookup: CDR1 LNHDA, CDR2 SQIVND (reference sequence). CDR3 size: 14 residues. The CDR3, as DNA: TGTGCCAGTAGTCTAGGACAGCAGAACACTGAAGCTTTCTTT. It translates to CASSLGQQNTEAFF.

V gene TRBV7-3 combines with J gene TRBJ2-2; tentatively, D is TRBD1 (6 bases). Trimming cost V 3 bases and J 1 base, with 9 bases left between them. The CDR3 is 15 residues long. Germline V gene lookup returns CDR1 SGHTA and CDR2 FQGTGA. In DNA form, the CDR3 reads TGTGCCAGCAGCTTGACGGACAGGAACACCGGGGAGCTGTTTTTT. Translating gives CASSLTDRNTGELFF.

This clone was counted a single time. The rearrangement joins TRBV29-1 to TRBJ1-5, with 7 nucleotides matching TRBD1. With V trimmed by 7 bases and J by 4 bases, 7 bases remained unmatched. The length of the CDR3 is 13 residues. CDR1 and CDR2 (germline): SQVTM, ANQGSEA. The CDR3 protein is CSGGGGRNQPQHF. CDR3 DNA sequence: TGCAGCGGAGGGGGCGGGAGGAATCAGCCCCAGCATTTT.

The chain recombines TRBV19 with TRBJ1-1; 9 positions agree with TRBD1. The CDR3 is 13 residues long. Germline CDR1 and CDR2: LNHDA and SQIVND (reference sequence). After removal of 9 bases from V and 6 bases from J, the junction contained 8 bases not matched to a gene. CDR3 coding DNA: TGTGCCAGCCACCGGGACAGGGTGGCTGAAGCTTTCTTT. Translating it yields CASHRDRVAEAFF.

This sequence joins TRBV10-1 and TRBJ2-3; the match to TRBD2 covers 8 bases. Trimming took 0 bases from V and 4 from J; bases not matched to a gene: 6. Germline assignment: CDR1 WNHNN and CDR2 SYGVQD (reference sequence). The CDR3 spans 16 residues. CDR3 in amino acids: CASSESGTRSSDTQYF. CDR3 DNA sequence: TGCGCCAGCAGTGAGTCGGGGACTAGGTCGTCAGATACGCAGTATTTT.

CDR3 nucleotides: TGCGCCAGCAGCTTGGAGCCTAGCGGGAGTAGGGAGCAGTACTTC. This encodes CASSLEPSGSREQYF. The chain links TRBV5-1 to TRBJ2-7, with TRBD2 identical over 10 bases. Germline assignment: CDR1 SGHRS and CDR2 YFSETQ. The CDR3 runs 15 residues. The V gene end was trimmed by 0 bases and the J gene end by 7 bases; junction bases not matched to a gene: 7.

This chain links TRBV10-1 with TRBJ2-7; D remains ambiguous. Between the trimmed V and J ends, which lost 6 bases and 1 base, there was a span of 10 bases. Germline loops: CDR1 WNHNN, CDR2 SYGVQD (reference sequence). This CDR3 spans 13 amino acids. CDR3 loop: CASSLDGSYEQYF. The CDR3 coding sequence is TGCGCCAGCAGCCTAGACGGGTCCTACGAGCAGTACTTC.

The CDR3 DNA sequence: TGTGCCAGCAGTCACACCCCAATCGCCACGCAGTATTTT. It translates to CASSHTPIATQYF. The chain links TRBV28 to TRBJ2-3; D not certain. Between the trimmed V and J ends, which lost 5 bases and 9 bases, there was a span of 15 bases. Germline V gene lookup returns CDR1 MDHEN and CDR2 SYDVKM. This CDR3 has 13 amino acids.

V usage is TRBV7-2 and J usage is TRBJ2-7, with TRBD1 matching 8 bases. Germline CDR1 SGHTA, CDR2 FQGNSA. V lost 0 bases and J lost 2; bases outside the gene matches: 3. The CDR3 runs to 15 residues. This chain's CDR3 is CASSLAGTGTYEQYF. As DNA, the CDR3 is TGTGCCAGCAGCTTAGCTGGGACAGGTACCTACGAGCAGTACTTC.

The chain has TRBV18 and TRBJ1-1; weak D call: TRBD1 (5 bases). This CDR3 region has 15 residues. V dropped 5 bases and J dropped 0 bases, with 13 bases sitting between them. The germline gives CDR1 KGHSH, CDR2 LQKENI. CDR3 coding DNA: TGTGCCAGCTCATCAGGACGACAGCTGAACACTGAAGCTTTCTTT. Protein sequence: CASSSGRQLNTEAFF.

A few counts support this clone. The CDR3 spells CATSAVSRPQQYF. The DNA of the CDR3 is TGTGCCACCAGCGCCGTTAGTCGCCCCCAGCAGTACTTC. The gene calls are TRBV15 and TRBJ2-7; D uncertain. Germline CDR1 is LNHNV and CDR2 is YYDKDF (reference sequence). The CDR3 has 13 amino acids. Deletions cut 5 bases from V and 8 bases from J, with 16 bases between.

The V gene is TRBV2, the J gene TRBJ1-6; D gene uncertain. The CDR3 has 13 amino acids. CDR1 and CDR2 (germline): SNHLY, FYNNEI. V was shortened by 7 bases and J by 10 bases, with 14 bases between the two germline ends. In DNA, the CDR3 is TGTGCCAGCACAAAAGACTTGAACTCACCCCTCCACTTT. It encodes CASTKDLNSPLHF.

The chain recombines TRBV7-3 with TRBJ1-1; 7 bases map to TRBD1. V gave up 5 bases and J gave up 1 base; unmatched junction bases: 4. CDR1 and CDR2 from the germline V gene are SGHTA and FQGTGA. The CDR3 sequence is 14 residues long. The CDR3 reads CASSPGQANTEAFF. The DNA for the CDR3 is TGTGCCAGCAGCCCTGGACAGGCGAACACTGAAGCTTTCTTT.

The genes are TRBV7-6 and TRBJ2-7, with 9 bases lining up with TRBD2. The CDR3 totals 15 residues. Losses at the gene ends were 1 base for V and 5 bases for J; bases not matched to a gene: 6. Germline V gives CDR1 SGHVS, CDR2 FNYEAQ. CDR3 DNA: TGTGCCAGCAGCTTAGGGCGGGGGGGCCTAAACGAGCAGTACTTC. Translating it yields CASSLGRGGLNEQYF.

The chain has TRBV4-2 and TRBJ2-1; 7 positions match TRBD2. The V and J ends lost 5 bases and 3 bases, in that order; junction bases with no gene match: 13. The CDR3 extends over 17 amino acids. Germline V gene lookup returns CDR1 LGHNA and CDR2 YNFKEQ. This CDR3 is CASSSRNQRGVYNEQFF. The CDR3 coding sequence is TGTGCCAGCAGCTCTCGAAACCAGCGGGGCGTCTACAATGAGCAGTTCTTC.

This clone has just a few counts. The gene calls are TRBV15 and TRBJ1-1, with 7 positions matching TRBD1. V trimming: 8 bases; J trimming: 1 base; junction bases outside the gene matches: 4. The CDR3 contains 13 residues. Germline CDR1 is LNHNV and CDR2 is YYDKDF (reference sequence). CDR3 coding DNA: TGTGCCACCTTAACAGGGGAGAACACTGAAGCTTTCTTT. Encoded protein: CATLTGENTEAFF. Supplemented by reference TRBV15 and TRBJ1-1, the full variable domain reads DAMVIQNPRYQVTQFGKPVTLSCSQTLNHNVMYWYQQKSSQAPKLLFHYYDKDFNNEADTPDNFQSRRPNTSFCFLDIRSPGLGDTAMYLCATLTGENTEAFFGQGTRLTVV.

The rearrangement links TRBV30 to TRBJ2-5; perhaps TRBD2 as D (5 bases). The CDR3 consists of 14 residues. Germline lookup yields CDR1 GTSNPN and CDR2 SVGIG (reference sequence). Trimming left V 2 bases short and J 2 bases short, with 12 bases between. CDR3 amino acids: CAWSKGLVQETQYF. The CDR3 DNA follows: TGTGCCTGGAGTAAAGGACTGGTACAAGAGACCCAGTACTTC.